The 11 T cell receptor beta chains below come from one sample, sequenced in a study of Tregs in tolerant kidney transplant recipients. Sequenced by immunoSEQ multiplex PCR; TCRdb stores in-frame clones only, minus some. The data show about 17,000 clones, roughly 82% seen once. The sample was Tregs from blood. These receptor sequences come from a human donor in good health.

The genes are TRBV14 and TRBJ1-2, with TRBD1 matching over 8 bases. The CDR3 consists of 16 residues. J lost 6 bases, V lost 0 bases, and 9 bases had no gene match. Looked up from germline, CDR1 is SGHDN and CDR2 is FVKESK. The CDR3 bases are TGTGCCAGCAGCCAAGACGGCAGGGGGCGATCAGATGGCTACACCTTC. It encodes CASSQDGRGRSDGYTF.

The chain carries TRBV8-2 and TRBJ2-6; TRBD1 is taken as the D call from the table, unchecked against the DNA. TRBV8-2 is a pseudogene. The CDR3 covers 16 residues. The CDR3 reads CGRQNITQSRANVLTF. As DNA, the CDR3 is TGTGGCAGACAAAACATAACACAAAGTCGGGCCAACGTCCTGACTTTC.

This clone turned up a few times. The V call is TRBV7-2, the J call TRBJ2-1; 9 bases line up with TRBD2. This CDR3 has 16 residues. From germline, CDR1 is SGHTA and CDR2 FQGNSA. Trimming cost V 3 bases and J 6 bases; bases outside gene matches: 9. The CDR3 DNA reads as TGTGCCAGCAGCTTTAGGGGAGCGGGGGGTATCAATGAGCAGTTCTTC. Amino acid sequence: CASSFRGAGGINEQFF.

The chain is built from TRBV11-2 and TRBJ2-7; 8 bases fit TRBD2. CDR1 is SGHAT and CDR2 is FQNNGV in the germline V gene. The CDR3 contains 15 residues. V was pared by 4 bases and J by 7 bases, with 12 bases of the junction left unmatched. CDR3 sequence reads: CASSSGGRSGGEQYF. CDR3 nucleotides: TGTGCCAGCAGCTCGGGGGGACGGTCGGGAGGGGAGCAGTACTTC.

The chain has TRBV7-2 and TRBJ1-2, with D perhaps TRBD1 (5 bases). CDR3 size: 12 residues. The V end was cut by 0 bases, the J end by 8 bases, with 7 bases between. From germline, CDR1 is SGHTA and CDR2 FQGNSA. The CDR3 sequence: CASSLAWGGYTF. The CDR3 coding sequence is TGTGCCAGCAGCTTAGCTTGGGGCGGCTACACCTTC. Based on the CDR3 plus reference TRBV7-2 and TRBJ1-2, the full variable domain is GAGVSQSPSNKVTEKGKDVELRCDPISGHTALYWYRQSLGQGLEFLIYFQGNSAPDKSGLPSDRFSAERTGGSVSTLTIQRTQQEDSAVYLCASSLAWGGYTFGSGTRLTVV.

This chain links TRBV23-1 with TRBJ1-1; no definite D call. TRBV23-1 is annotated as an ORF whose role is uncertain. The ends were cut back, 0 bases at V and 3 bases at J, with 17 bases in the middle. The CDR3 totals 17 residues. CDR3 DNA sequence: TGCGCCAGCAGTCAATCTGAGTTCAACCGGGGTCACACTGAAGCTTTCTTT. Encoded protein: CASSQSEFNRGHTEAFF.

This chain connects TRBV27 to TRBJ1-2; 9 positions match TRBD1. Germline lookup yields CDR1 MNHEY and CDR2 SMNVEV (reference sequence). V gave up 3 bases and J gave up 4 bases; unmatched junction bases: 6. The CDR3 has 15 residues. The CDR3 bases are TGTGCCAGCAGTTTTTTAACAGGGGGCCCCTATGGCTACACCTTC. It is translated as CASSFLTGGPYGYTF.

This clone was detected only a few times. CDR3 in DNA: TGTGCCAGCAGATCCGGGACGACCTACGAGCAGTACTTC. As protein: CASRSGTTYEQYF. The J gene is TRBJ2-7, the V gene TRBV6-5; the D call may be TRBD1 or TRBD2 (5 bases each). There are 13 residues in the CDR3. Looked up from germline, CDR1 is MNHEY and CDR2 is SVGAGI. Trimming took off 6 bases at V and 2 bases at J, with 11 bases between the two ends.

The chain joins TRBV2 to TRBJ2-7; no definite D call. Germline V lookup: CDR1 SNHLY, CDR2 FYNNEI. Trimming cost V 5 bases and J 2 bases, with 4 bases left between them. The CDR3 covers 11 residues. The CDR3 is CASSPAYEQYF. The CDR3 nucleotides read TGTGCCAGCAGTCCAGCCTACGAGCAGTACTTC.

V usage is TRBV2 and J usage is TRBJ2-3, with D tentatively TRBD1 or TRBD2 (5 bases each). V shed 7 bases and J shed 2 bases, with 13 bases lying between them. Germline values: CDR1 SNHLY, CDR2 FYNNEI. The length of the CDR3 is 14 residues. Here the CDR3 DNA reads TGTGCCAGCATGGAAGGGACCCTCACAGATACGCAGTATTTT. Its protein is CASMEGTLTDTQYF.

The chain uses TRBV6-1 and TRBJ2-5, with D uncertain. The CDR3 consists of 15 residues. V lost 3 bases and J 6 bases, leaving 17 bases between the germline ends. The germline gives CDR1 MNHNS, CDR2 SASEGT. CDR3 in amino acids: CASSDSAQLRKTQYF. DNA of the CDR3: TGTGCCAGCAGTGACTCAGCCCAGCTGAGGAAGACCCAGTACTTC.